Shown below are 18 T cell receptor beta chains from a single sample sequenced in a study of blood T cell repertoires in COVID-19. Assay: immunoSEQ multiplex PCR; the TCRdb copy retains only in-frame clones and omits some. The data hold 220,000 or so clones, with almost 85% observed a single time. Sequenced: peripheral blood. All receptors come from a woman of 80 years or more with acute or convalescent COVID-19.

The rearrangement uses TRBV6-6 and TRBJ1-1; 8 bases are a match to TRBD1. Germline trimming cut 2 bases from V and 4 bases from J; bases unmatched to any gene: 6. CDR1 is MNHNY and CDR2 is SVGAGI in the germline V gene (reference sequence). This CDR3 contains 15 residues. DNA for the CDR3: TGTGCCAGCAGTTACGGTGGACAGGGTGCCACTGAAGCTTTCTTT. This translates into CASSYGGQGATEAFF.

V is TRBV9 and J is TRBJ1-2; D gene uncertain. CDR3 length: 12 residues. V was pared by 0 bases and J by 2 bases, with 2 bases between. Looked up from germline, CDR1 is SGDLS and CDR2 is YYNGEE. The CDR3 nucleotides are TGTGCCAGCAGCGTAGTAAACTATGGCTACACCTTC. This gives the protein CASSVVNYGYTF.

The genes are TRBV3-1 (or the pseudogene TRBV3-2) and TRBJ1-1; 7 positions match TRBD1. The V gene's germline CDR1 is LGHDT and CDR2 YNNKEL (reference sequence). The CDR3 covers 13 residues. V shed 5 bases, J shed 7 bases, and the junction held 7 bases outside the gene matches. This CDR3 is CASSKKQGIEAFF. The CDR3 DNA reads TGTGCCAGCAGCAAAAAACAGGGGATTGAAGCTTTCTTT.

The rearrangement links TRBV7-2 to TRBJ2-5; D may be TRBD2 (5 bases). V gave up 6 bases and J gave up 5 bases, with 16 bases separating them. This CDR3 region has 14 residues. CDR1 is SGHTA and CDR2 is FQGNSA in the germline V gene. The CDR3 DNA reads as TGTGCCAGCAGGCCTGGACTTCCGGGGGAGACCCAGTACTTC. This codes for CASRPGLPGETQYF.

This chain connects TRBV24-1 to TRBJ2-1; 11 nucleotides line up with TRBD2. Trimming cost V 5 bases and J 4 bases; bases outside gene matches: 6. The V gene's germline CDR1 is KGHDR and CDR2 SFDVKD. This CDR3 contains 16 residues. The CDR3 loop is CATSAGGTSGYNEQFF. The CDR3, as DNA: TGTGCCACCAGTGCTGGCGGGACTAGCGGATACAATGAGCAGTTCTTC.

The chain recombines TRBV6-5 with TRBJ2-1, with D maybe TRBD2 (7 bases). The V end lost 2 bases, the J end lost 7 bases, and 15 bases lay between the germline ends. In germline, CDR1 is MNHEY, CDR2 SVGAGI. CDR3 length: 15 amino acids. The CDR3 protein is CASSYVRGGKNEQFF. The CDR3 DNA follows: TGTGCCAGCAGTTACGTAAGGGGGGGCAAGAATGAGCAGTTCTTC.

CDR3 sequence: CASSPHPPGTANTEAFF. DNA for the CDR3: TGCGCCAGCAGCCCGCACCCGCCAGGGACAGCGAACACTGAAGCTTTCTTT. The chain employs TRBV4-1 and TRBJ1-1; 7 bases agree with TRBD1. The CDR3 runs 17 residues. V dropped 4 bases and J dropped 1; count of bases not matched to a gene: 12. Germline V CDR1 and CDR2: MGHRA, YSYEKL.

The rearrangement links TRBV19 to TRBJ2-7; D is perhaps TRBD2 (5 bases). This CDR3 spans 13 amino acids. Germline CDR1 LNHDA, CDR2 SQIVND (reference sequence). Trimming removed 5 bases at V and 2 bases at J, with 10 bases between. The CDR3 protein is CASSSAEAYEQYF. The CDR3 DNA reads TGTGCCAGTAGTTCGGCGGAGGCCTACGAGCAGTACTTC.

The chain couples TRBV9 to TRBJ1-2; weak D call: TRBD1 (6 bases). Trimming cost V 2 bases and J 8 bases, with 19 bases left between them. CDR1 SGDLS and CDR2 YYNGEE come from the germline V gene. There are 15 residues in the CDR3. The CDR3 loop is CASSVQTGTGIGYTF. The CDR3, as DNA: TGTGCCAGCAGCGTCCAGACAGGAACTGGGATAGGCTACACCTTC.

This chain connects TRBV7-2 to TRBJ2-1; TRBD2 matches 8 bases. Germline V gene sequence: CDR1 SGHTA, CDR2 FQGNSA. The CDR3 contains 15 residues. Unmatched junction bases numbered 9, after V lost 5 bases and J lost 6 bases. The DNA of the CDR3 is TGTGCCAGCAGCGATGGACCGGGACTAGTCAATGAGCAGTTCTTC. Translation: CASSDGPGLVNEQFF.

The rearrangement links TRBV27 to TRBJ2-1, with 14 nucleotides matching TRBD2. V shed 2 bases and J 7 bases; nucleotides not matched to a gene: 7. CDR3 size: 17 residues. CDR1 and CDR2 from the germline V gene are MNHEY and SMNVEV (reference sequence). CDR3 sequence: CASSLRGLAGGRNEQFF. In DNA, the CDR3 is TGTGCCAGCAGTTTACGTGGACTAGCGGGAGGACGGAATGAGCAGTTCTTC.

The V call is TRBV10-3, the J call TRBJ2-3; TRBD2 matches at 11 bases. The CDR3 loop spans 14 amino acids. Germline V lookup: CDR1 ENHRY, CDR2 SYGVKD. V was pared by 10 bases and J by 0 bases, with 3 bases of the junction left unmatched. The CDR3 loop reads CATLAGGSTDTQYF. The CDR3 DNA sequence: TGTGCCACTCTAGCGGGGGGAAGCACAGATACGCAGTATTTT.

The CDR3 nucleotides read TGTGCCAGCAGCCACTTGGGGGGGTACGAGCAGTACTTC. Residues: CASSHLGGYEQYF. The rearrangement links TRBV7-2 to TRBJ2-7; TRBD2 matches 7 bases. With V trimmed by 5 bases and J by 4 bases, 5 bases remained unmatched. Germline values: CDR1 SGHTA, CDR2 FQGNSA. This CDR3 is 13 amino acids long.

The chain employs TRBV5-1 and TRBJ2-1; no firm D call. Trimming removed 0 bases at V and 0 bases at J, with 7 bases between. Germline CDR1 is SGHRS and CDR2 is YFSETQ. CDR3 length: 15 residues. In DNA, the CDR3 is TGCGCCAGCAGCTTGGTTCGTTTCTCCTACAATGAGCAGTTCTTC. It translates to CASSLVRFSYNEQFF.

The chain recombines TRBV19 with TRBJ1-3; D is uncertain. V was pared by 3 bases and J by 0 bases, with 9 bases between. Germline assignment: CDR1 LNHDA and CDR2 SQIVND (reference sequence). The CDR3 has 15 amino acids. The CDR3 DNA follows: TGTGCCAGTAGTATGGACGGACTCTCTGGAAACACCATATATTTT. It is translated as CASSMDGLSGNTIYF.

The chain employs TRBV19 and TRBJ2-1; 12 bases fit TRBD2. V was pared by 8 bases and J by 7 bases, with 6 bases of the junction left unmatched. The CDR3 runs to 14 residues. Germline-derived CDR1 and CDR2 are LNHDA and SQIVND (reference sequence). CDR3 in DNA: TGTGCCAGTCACGGACTAGCGGGGAGAAATGAGCAGTTCTTC. Amino acid sequence: CASHGLAGRNEQFF.

This clone was counted ten times or more. V and J are TRBV7-2 and TRBJ1-1; a weak D match, TRBD1 (5 bases). V dropped 4 bases and J dropped 4 bases, with 16 bases sitting between them. CDR1 and CDR2 from the germline V gene are SGHTA and FQGNSA. CDR3 length: 15 residues. Here the CDR3 reads CASSSSAGGFTEAFF. CDR3 DNA sequence: TGTGCCAGCAGCTCATCGGCCGGGGGGTTCACTGAAGCTTTCTTT.

The CDR3 sequence: CASSLAGGADTQYF. The CDR3 DNA follows: TGTGCCAGCAGCTTAGCAGGGGGCGCAGATACGCAGTATTTT. V gene TRBV7-8 combines with J gene TRBJ2-3; 7 bases align to TRBD1. From germline, CDR1 is SGHVS and CDR2 FQNEAQ. With 0 bases clipped from V and 4 bases from J, the junction kept 1 base outside the gene matches. The CDR3 contains 14 residues.